The present T cell receptor beta chain was sequenced within a study of blood T cell repertoires in COVID-19. Looked up from germline, CDR1 is SGHTA and CDR2 is FQGNSA. Trimming shortened V by 4 bases and J by 0 bases, and 12 bases separated the two germline ends. The CDR3 runs 15 residues. Authors' processing steps: Using reference gene primer amplification, nucleated cell counts were estimated. This table comes from immunoSEQ multiplex PCR, and its TCRdb copy is limited to in-frame clones, with some not included. Clone size and the V and J calls come from that table; the DNA yielded D and trimming. The table includes about 320,000 clones, under 90% detected once.

Sample: PBMCs or T cells enriched from blood (not recorded which). The chain uses TRBV7-2 and TRBJ1-1; maybe TRBD1 (6 bases). This receptor was taken from a woman between 18 and 29 years old who had recovered from COVID-19. The CDR3 bases are TGTGCCAGCAGCTGGGGGGGCCCAATGAACACTGAAGCTTTCTTT. Translating gives CASSWGGPMNTEAFF.